This T cell receptor beta chain appears in the sequencing data of a study of T-cell reconstitution after alpha-beta-depleted transplantation in children. General study findings and limits: Several hundred graft clones that had expanded were reportedly the source of alpha-beta T cells about two months after transplant.

A word on this clonotype: The antigen is unknown.

A TCRbeta library incorporating unique molecular identifiers was prepared. TCRdb passed the PCR reads through MiXCR, listing each CDR3 protein once. The sample carries about 580,000 distinct CDR3 sequences, under 30% recorded once. The specimen comprised PBMCs, mostly from graft donor cells, sampled 360 days after TCRalphabeta/CD19-depleted stem cell transplant. The receptor comes from a boy in the first two years of life who had a stem cell transplant for acute myeloid leukemia, so the T cells may come from the graft donor.

CDR3 residues: CATRDDSTDTQYF. Written as DNA, the CDR3 is TGTGCCACCAGGGACGATAGCACAGATACGCAGTATTTT. V gene TRBV24-1 combines with J gene TRBJ2-3; D is unclear. The ends were cut back, 7 bases at V and 0 bases at J, with 7 bases in the middle. The CDR3 has 13 amino acids. CDR1 and CDR2 from the germline V gene are KGHDR and SFDVKD.